The clone carrying this T cell receptor (beta chain) was seen a handful of times. Its target is not known. The data were taken from a study of beta chain features in type 1 diabetes. Study as a whole: Cell yields, gender and age were similar in healthy donors and patients. Study-level results: The analysis here could not establish whether HLA type shapes TCRB rearrangement. Diminished insertions and augmented deletions at VDJ junctions characterized type 1 diabetes patients. Type 1 diabetes patients had moderately but significantly shorter TCRB CDR3s in all four CD4+ subsets. TCRB repertoires of naive, central memory and Treg cells appeared more similar among patients than among healthy donors.

cDNA synthesis used the whole RNA isolate, giving expressed TCRB sequences. Measured with immunoSEQ multiplex PCR; TCRdb has only the in-frame clones, and not every one. The data contain roughly 150,000 clones, about 9% of them singletons. This CDR3 region has 16 residues. In germline, CDR1 is MNHNY, CDR2 SVGAGI (reference sequence). Trimming shortened V by 2 bases and J by 1 base, and 14 bases separated the two germline ends. J is TRBJ2-5 and V is TRBV6-6; unclear D gene. The sequenced sample consisted of central memory CD4+ T cells from blood. The sequence derives from a young woman with type 1 diabetes. DNA of the CDR3: TGTGCCAGCAGTTACGCCACTCGCAGACTCCAAGAGACCCAGTACTTC. This codes for CASSYATRRLQETQYF.